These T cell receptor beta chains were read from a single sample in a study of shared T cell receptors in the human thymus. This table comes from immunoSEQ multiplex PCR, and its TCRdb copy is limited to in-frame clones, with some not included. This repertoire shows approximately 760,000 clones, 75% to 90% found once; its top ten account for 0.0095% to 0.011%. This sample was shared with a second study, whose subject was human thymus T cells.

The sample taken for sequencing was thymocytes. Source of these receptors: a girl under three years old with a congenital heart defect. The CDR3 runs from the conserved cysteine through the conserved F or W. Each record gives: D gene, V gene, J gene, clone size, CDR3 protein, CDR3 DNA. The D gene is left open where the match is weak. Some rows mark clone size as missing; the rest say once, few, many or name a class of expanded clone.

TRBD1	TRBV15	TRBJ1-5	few	CATSSQQGLSNQPQHF	TGTGCCACCAGCAGTCAACAGGGGCTTAGCAATCAGCCCCAGCATTTT
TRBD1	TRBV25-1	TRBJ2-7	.	CASSSTGTGWSEQYF	TGTGCCAGCAGCTCAACCGGGACAGGGTGGTCCGAGCAGTACTTC
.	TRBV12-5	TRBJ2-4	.	CASGPYTARASKNIQYF	TGTGCTAGTGGCCCCTATACAGCCAGGGCCTCCAAAAACATTCAGTACTTC
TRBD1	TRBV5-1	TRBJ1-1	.	CASSRQGPLNTEAFF	TGCGCCAGCTCGCGACAGGGACCCCTGAACACTGAAGCTTTCTTT
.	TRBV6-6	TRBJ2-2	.	CASSVPGDGTGELFF	TGTGCCAGCAGCGTTCCAGGGGATGGCACCGGGGAGCTGTTTTTT
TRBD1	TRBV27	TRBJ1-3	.	CASRRAGTGEHTIYF	TGTGCCAGCAGGCGAGCCGGGACAGGGGAGCACACCATATATTTT
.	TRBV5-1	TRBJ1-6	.	CASSLGGRVFTNNSPLHF	TGCGCCAGCAGCTTGGGTGGCAGGGTTTTTACAAATAATTCCCCCCTCCACTTT
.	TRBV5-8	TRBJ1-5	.	CASSLAYQGWSGNQPQHF	TGTGCCAGCAGCTTGGCTTATCAGGGATGGTCTGGCAATCAGCCCCAGCATTTT
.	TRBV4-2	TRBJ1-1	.	CASSQREPDAGVNTEAFF	TGTGCCAGCAGCCAACGCGAGCCTGACGCGGGGGTGAACACTGAAGCTTTCTTT
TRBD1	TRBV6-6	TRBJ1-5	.	CATKWTGEGNQPQHF	TGTGCCACCAAATGGACAGGGGAAGGCAATCAGCCCCAGCATTTT
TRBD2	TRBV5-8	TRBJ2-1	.	CASSQRPGLAGYNEQFF	TGTGCCAGCAGCCAAAGACCGGGACTAGCGGGGTACAATGAGCAGTTCTTC
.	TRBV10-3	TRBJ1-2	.	CAISESIRFIRQSPNYGYTF	TGTGCCATCAGTGAGTCGATAAGGTTCATCCGACAGTCCCCTAACTATGGCTACACCTTC
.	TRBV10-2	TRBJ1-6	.	CASKVRDSYNSPLHF	TGCGCCAGCAAGGTCCGGGACTCCTATAATTCACCCCTCCACTTT
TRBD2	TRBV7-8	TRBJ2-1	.	CASSLLPSGGTLIRNEQFF	TGTGCCAGCAGCTTATTGCCTAGCGGGGGGACACTAATTAGGAATGAGCAGTTCTTC
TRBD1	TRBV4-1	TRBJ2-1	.	CASSQRTGPGSLDYNEQFF	TGCGCCAGCAGCCAGCGGACAGGCCCTGGGAGTCTGGACTACAATGAGCAGTTCTTC
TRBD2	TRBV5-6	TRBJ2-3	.	CASSPEFGLAGATDTQYF	TGTGCCAGCAGCCCGGAGTTTGGACTAGCGGGGGCCACAGATACGCAGTATTTT
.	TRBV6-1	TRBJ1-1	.	CASSEYSPGGTEAFF	TGTGCCAGCAGTGAATATTCCCCAGGAGGCACTGAAGCTTTCTTT
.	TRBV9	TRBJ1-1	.	CASSARLNTEAFF	TGTGCCAGCAGCGCCCGGTTGAACACTGAAGCTTTCTTT
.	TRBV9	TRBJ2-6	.	CASSEQGTGANVLTF	TGTGCCAGCAGCGAACAGGGAACTGGGGCCAACGTCCTGACTTTC
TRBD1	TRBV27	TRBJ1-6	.	CASSLGPRGNGNSPLHF	TGTGCCAGCAGTTTAGGCCCCAGGGGGAACGGGAATTCACCCCTCCACTTT
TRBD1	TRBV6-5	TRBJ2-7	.	CASSYRDRDEQYF	TGTGCCAGCAGTTACCGGGACAGGGACGAGCAGTACTTC
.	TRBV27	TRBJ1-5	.	CASSLSNRQRNQPQHF	TGTGCCAGCAGTTTATCGAACAGGCAACGCAATCAGCCCCAGCATTTT